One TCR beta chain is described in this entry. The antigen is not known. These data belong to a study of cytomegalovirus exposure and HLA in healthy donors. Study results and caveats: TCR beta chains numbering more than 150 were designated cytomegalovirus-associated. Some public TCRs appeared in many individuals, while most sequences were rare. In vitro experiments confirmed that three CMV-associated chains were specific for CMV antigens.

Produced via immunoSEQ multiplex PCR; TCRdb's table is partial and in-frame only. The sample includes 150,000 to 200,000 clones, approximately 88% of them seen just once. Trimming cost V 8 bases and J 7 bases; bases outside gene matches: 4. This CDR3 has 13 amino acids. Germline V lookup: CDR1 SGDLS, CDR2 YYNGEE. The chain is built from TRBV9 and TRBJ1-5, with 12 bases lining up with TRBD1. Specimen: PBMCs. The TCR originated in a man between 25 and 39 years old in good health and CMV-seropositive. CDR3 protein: CASGTGGLQPQHF. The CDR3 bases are TGTGCCAGTGGGACAGGGGGCTTGCAGCCCCAGCATTTT. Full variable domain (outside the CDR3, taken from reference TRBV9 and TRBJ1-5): DSGVTQTPKHLITATGQRVTLRCSPRSGDLSVYWYQQSLDQGLQFLIQYYNGEERAKGNILERFSAQQFPDLHSELNLSSLELGDSALYFCASGTGGLQPQHFGDGTRLSIL.